This T cell receptor beta chain was recovered during a study of graft-versus-host responses after intestinal transplantation. TCRdb's copy holds only in-frame clones and misses some; the assay was immunoSEQ multiplex PCR. The sample has about 29,000 clones, roughly 85% seen once. This specimen was PBMCs, taken approximately 460 days after intestinal transplantation. This TCR was sampled from a human patient who received an intestinal transplant, so some T cells may come from the graft donor.

The CDR3 bases are TGTGCCAGCAGTGAGACGGGTATAGGGTATGGCTACACCTTC. Protein product: CASSETGIGYGYTF. The V and J genes are TRBV6-5 and TRBJ1-2; D ambiguous. Germline V gives CDR1 MNHEY, CDR2 SVGAGI. The CDR3 is made up of 14 amino acids. Trimming removed 5 bases at V and 5 bases at J, with 15 bases between.